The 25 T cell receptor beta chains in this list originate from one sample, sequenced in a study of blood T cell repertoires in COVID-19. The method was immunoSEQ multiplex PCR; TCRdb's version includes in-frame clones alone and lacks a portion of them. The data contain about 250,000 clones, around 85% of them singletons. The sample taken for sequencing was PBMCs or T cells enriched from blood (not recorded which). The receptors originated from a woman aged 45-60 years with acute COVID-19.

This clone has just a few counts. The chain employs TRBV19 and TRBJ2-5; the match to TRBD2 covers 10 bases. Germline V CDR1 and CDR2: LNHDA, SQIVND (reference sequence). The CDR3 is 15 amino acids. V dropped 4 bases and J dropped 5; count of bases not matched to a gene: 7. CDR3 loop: CASSTSGGPAETQYF. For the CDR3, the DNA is TGTGCCAGTAGTACTAGCGGGGGACCGGCGGAGACCCAGTACTTC. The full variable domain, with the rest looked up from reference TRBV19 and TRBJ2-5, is DGGITQSPKYLFRKEGQNVTLSCEQNLNHDAMYWYRQDPGQGLRLIYYSQIVNDFQKGDIAEGYSVSREKKESFPLTVTSAQKNPTAFYLCASSTSGGPAETQYFGPGTRLLVL.

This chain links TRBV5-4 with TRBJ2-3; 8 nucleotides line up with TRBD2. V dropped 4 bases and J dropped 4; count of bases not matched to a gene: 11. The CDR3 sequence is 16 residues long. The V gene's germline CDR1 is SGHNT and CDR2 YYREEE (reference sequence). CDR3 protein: CASSQRFSGAADTQYF. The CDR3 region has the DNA TGTGCCAGCAGCCAAAGATTTAGCGGGGCGGCAGATACGCAGTATTTT.

The CDR3 bases are TGTGCCAGCAGCGTAGAGGACTCCGCTTGGGAAAAACTGTTTTTT. Its translation is CASSVEDSAWEKLFF. The chain has TRBV9 and TRBJ1-4; unclear D gene. This CDR3 contains 15 residues. From germline, CDR1 is SGDLS and CDR2 YYNGEE. V dropped 0 bases and J dropped 8 bases, with 14 bases sitting between them.

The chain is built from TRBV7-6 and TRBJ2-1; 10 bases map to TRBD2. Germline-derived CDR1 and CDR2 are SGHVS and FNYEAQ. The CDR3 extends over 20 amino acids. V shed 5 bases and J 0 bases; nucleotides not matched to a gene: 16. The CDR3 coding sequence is TGTGCCAGCAGCGATCCCGACCCGACTAGCGGGCGAAGCTCCTACAATGAGCAGTTCTTC. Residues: CASSDPDPTSGRSSYNEQFF.

CDR3 sequence reads: CASSEDSYGYTF. The CDR3 nucleotides read TGTGCCAGCAGCGAAGACTCGTATGGCTACACCTTC. The gene calls are TRBV5-6 and TRBJ1-2; unclear D gene. The CDR3 extends over 12 amino acids. Germline values: CDR1 SGHDT, CDR2 YYEEEE. Trimming left V 4 bases short and J 5 bases short, with 9 bases between.

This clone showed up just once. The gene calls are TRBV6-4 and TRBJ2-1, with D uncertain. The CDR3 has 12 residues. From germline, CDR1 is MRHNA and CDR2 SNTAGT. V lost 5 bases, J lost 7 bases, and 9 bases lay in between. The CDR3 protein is CASSSAMNEQFF. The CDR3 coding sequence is TGTGCCAGCAGTAGTGCGATGAATGAGCAGTTCTTC.

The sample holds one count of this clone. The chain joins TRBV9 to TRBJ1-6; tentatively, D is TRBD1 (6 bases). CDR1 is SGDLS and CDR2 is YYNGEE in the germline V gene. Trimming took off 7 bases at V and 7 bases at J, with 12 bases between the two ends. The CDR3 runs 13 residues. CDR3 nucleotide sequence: TGTGCCAGCGCAACAGGGAGCAATTCACCCCTCCACTTT. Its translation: CASATGSNSPLHF.

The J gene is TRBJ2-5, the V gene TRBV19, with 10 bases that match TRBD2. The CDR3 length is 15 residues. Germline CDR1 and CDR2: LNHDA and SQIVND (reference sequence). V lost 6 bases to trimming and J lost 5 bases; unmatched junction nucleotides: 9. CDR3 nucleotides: TGTGCCAGTAGAAGCGGTAGTAGCGGGGGGGAGACCCAGTACTTC. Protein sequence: CASRSGSSGGETQYF.

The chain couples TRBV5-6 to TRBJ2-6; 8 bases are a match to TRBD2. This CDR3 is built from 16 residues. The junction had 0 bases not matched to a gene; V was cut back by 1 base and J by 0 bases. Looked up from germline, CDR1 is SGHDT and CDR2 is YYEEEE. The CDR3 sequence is CASSLSGGSGANVLTF. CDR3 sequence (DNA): TGTGCCAGCAGCTTGAGCGGGGGCTCTGGGGCCAACGTCCTGACTTTC.

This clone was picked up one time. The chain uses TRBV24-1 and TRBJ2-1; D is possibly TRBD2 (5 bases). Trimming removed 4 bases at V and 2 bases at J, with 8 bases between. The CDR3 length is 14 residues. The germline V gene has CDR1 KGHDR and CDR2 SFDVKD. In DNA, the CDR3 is TGTGCCACCAGTGACACCGGGACCTACAATGAGCAGTTCTTC. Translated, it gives CATSDTGTYNEQFF.

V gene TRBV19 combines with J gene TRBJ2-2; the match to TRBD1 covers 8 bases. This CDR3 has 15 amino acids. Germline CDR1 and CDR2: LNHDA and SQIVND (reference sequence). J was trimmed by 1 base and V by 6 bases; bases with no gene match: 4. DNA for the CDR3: TGTGCCAGTAGCCGGGACAGGATGAACACCGGGGAGCTGTTTTTT. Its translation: CASSRDRMNTGELFF.

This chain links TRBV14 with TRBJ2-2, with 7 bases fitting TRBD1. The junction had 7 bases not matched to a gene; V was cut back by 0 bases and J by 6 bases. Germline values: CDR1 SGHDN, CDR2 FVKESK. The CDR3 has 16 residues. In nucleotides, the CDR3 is TGTGCCAGCAGCCAAGATGCACAGGGGTGGGCCGGGGAGCTGTTTTTT. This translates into CASSQDAQGWAGELFF.

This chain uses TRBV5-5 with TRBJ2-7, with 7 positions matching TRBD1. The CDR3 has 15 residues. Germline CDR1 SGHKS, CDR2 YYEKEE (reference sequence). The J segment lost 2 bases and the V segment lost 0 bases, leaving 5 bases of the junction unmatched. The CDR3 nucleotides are TGTGCCAGCAGCTTGGTGGGACAGATAGCCTACGAGCAGTACTTC. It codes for CASSLVGQIAYEQYF.

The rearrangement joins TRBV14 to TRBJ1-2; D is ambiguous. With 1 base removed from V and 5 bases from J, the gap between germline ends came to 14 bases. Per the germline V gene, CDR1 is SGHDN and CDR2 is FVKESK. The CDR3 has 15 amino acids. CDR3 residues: CASSQGAGSRYGYTF. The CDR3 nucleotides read TGTGCCAGCAGCCAAGGTGCGGGCAGCCGGTATGGCTACACCTTC.

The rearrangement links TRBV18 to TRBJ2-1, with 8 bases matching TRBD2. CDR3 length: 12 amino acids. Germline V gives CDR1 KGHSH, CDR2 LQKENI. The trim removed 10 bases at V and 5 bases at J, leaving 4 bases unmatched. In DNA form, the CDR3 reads TGTGCCACGGGGGGGTACAACAATGAGCAGTTCTTC. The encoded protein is CATGGYNNEQFF.

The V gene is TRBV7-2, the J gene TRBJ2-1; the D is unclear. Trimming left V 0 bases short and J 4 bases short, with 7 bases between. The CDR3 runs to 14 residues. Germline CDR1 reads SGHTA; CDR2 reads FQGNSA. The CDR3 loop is CASSLASLYNEQFF. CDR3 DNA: TGTGCCAGCAGCTTAGCGAGCCTATACAATGAGCAGTTCTTC.

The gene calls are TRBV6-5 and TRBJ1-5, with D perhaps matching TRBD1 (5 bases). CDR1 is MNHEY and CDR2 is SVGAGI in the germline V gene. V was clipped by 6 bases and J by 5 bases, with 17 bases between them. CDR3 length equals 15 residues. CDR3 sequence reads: CASSPGPGPHQPQHF. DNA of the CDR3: TGTGCCAGCAGCCCCGGACCAGGGCCCCATCAGCCCCAGCATTTT.

The CDR3 nucleotides are TGTGCCAGCAGCCCCCAGGGGGACTTTGGGCAGCAGCCCCAGCATTTT. Protein: CASSPQGDFGQQPQHF. The V gene is TRBV3-1 (or the pseudogene TRBV3-2), the J gene TRBJ1-5, with 7 bases that match TRBD1. Germline CDR1 reads LGHDT; CDR2 reads YNNKEL (reference sequence). This CDR3 spans 16 amino acids. The V segment lost 4 bases and the J segment 7 bases; nucleotides outside the gene matches: 13.

The CDR3 loop reads CASEEGTGASPLHF. CDR3 sequence (DNA): TGTGCCTCGGAAGAAGGGACAGGGGCTTCACCCCTCCACTTT. The V call is TRBV30, the J call TRBJ1-6; 10 bases match TRBD1. Trimming took 7 bases from V and 9 from J; bases not matched to a gene: 9. Germline V gene data show CDR1 as GTSNPN and CDR2 as SVGIG (reference sequence). The CDR3 is 14 amino acids.

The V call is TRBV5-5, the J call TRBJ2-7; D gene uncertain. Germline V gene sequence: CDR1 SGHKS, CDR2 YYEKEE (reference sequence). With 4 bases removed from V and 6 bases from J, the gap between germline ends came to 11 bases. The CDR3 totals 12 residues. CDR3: CASSLPVGEQYF. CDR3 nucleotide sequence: TGTGCCAGCAGCCTGCCCGTCGGCGAGCAGTACTTC.

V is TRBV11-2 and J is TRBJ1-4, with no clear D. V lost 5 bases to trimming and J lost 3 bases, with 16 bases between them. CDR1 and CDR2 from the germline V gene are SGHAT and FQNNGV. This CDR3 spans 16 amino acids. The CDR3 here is CASSHGKLSPNEKLFF. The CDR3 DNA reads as TGTGCCAGCAGCCACGGGAAGCTTTCTCCTAATGAAAAACTGTTTTTT. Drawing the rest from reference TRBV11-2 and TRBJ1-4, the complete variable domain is EAGVAQSPRYKIIEKRQSVAFWCNPISGHATLYWYQQILGQGPKLLIQFQNNGVVDDSQLPKDRFSAERLKGVDSTLKIQPAKLEDSAVYLCASSHGKLSPNEKLFFGSGTQLSVL.

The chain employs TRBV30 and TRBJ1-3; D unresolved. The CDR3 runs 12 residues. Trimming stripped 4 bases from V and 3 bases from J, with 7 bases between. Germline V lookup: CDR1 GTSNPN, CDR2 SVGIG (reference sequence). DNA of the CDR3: TGTGCCTGGACTAGTAGTGGAAACACCATATATTTT. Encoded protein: CAWTSSGNTIYF.

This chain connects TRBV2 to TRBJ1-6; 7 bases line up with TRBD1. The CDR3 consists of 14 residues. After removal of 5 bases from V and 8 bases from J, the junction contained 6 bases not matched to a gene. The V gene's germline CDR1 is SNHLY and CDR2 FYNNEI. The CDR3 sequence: CASSRGGGYSPLHF. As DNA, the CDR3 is TGTGCCAGCAGTCGAGGGGGCGGTTATTCACCCCTCCACTTT.

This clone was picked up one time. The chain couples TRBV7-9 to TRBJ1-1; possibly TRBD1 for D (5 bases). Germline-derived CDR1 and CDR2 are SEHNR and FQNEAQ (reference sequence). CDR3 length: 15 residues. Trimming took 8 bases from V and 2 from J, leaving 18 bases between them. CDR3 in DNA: TGTGCCAGCCGCGGAATTTTGGGGCGCAACACTGAAGCTTTCTTT. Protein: CASRGILGRNTEAFF.

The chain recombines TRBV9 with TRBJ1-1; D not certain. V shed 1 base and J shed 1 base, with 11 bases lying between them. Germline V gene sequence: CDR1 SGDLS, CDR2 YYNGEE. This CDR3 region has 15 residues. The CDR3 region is CASSVYTAGNTEAFF. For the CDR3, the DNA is TGTGCCAGCAGCGTATATACCGCCGGGAACACTGAAGCTTTCTTT.